A single T cell receptor (beta chain) is shown here with its context. Which cohort a participant joined came from the clinical history participants gave. In the original workflow: Counts of nucleated cells, estimated from reference gene primer amplification, were obtained. TCRdb's table, derived via immunoSEQ multiplex PCR, lists solely in-frame clones and lacks some. The V and J calls and the clone size are those of that table, but D and trimming were determined from the DNA. There are about 330,000 clones in the sample; more than 85% occur only once, and about a fifth lies in the top ten. From germline, CDR1 is MNHEY and CDR2 SVGAGI. CDR3 length: 13 amino acids. V lost 5 bases and J lost 2; bases outside the gene matches: 3. This sample is drawn from a study of blood T cell repertoires in COVID-19.

Material: PBMCs or T cells enriched from blood (not recorded which). This TCR was recovered from a woman in her thirties who had recovered from COVID-19. The V and J genes are TRBV6-5 and TRBJ2-7; TRBD1 matches at 7 bases. This CDR3 reads CASSRDRPYEQYF. In nucleotides, the CDR3 is TGTGCCAGCAGTAGGGACAGACCCTACGAGCAGTACTTC.